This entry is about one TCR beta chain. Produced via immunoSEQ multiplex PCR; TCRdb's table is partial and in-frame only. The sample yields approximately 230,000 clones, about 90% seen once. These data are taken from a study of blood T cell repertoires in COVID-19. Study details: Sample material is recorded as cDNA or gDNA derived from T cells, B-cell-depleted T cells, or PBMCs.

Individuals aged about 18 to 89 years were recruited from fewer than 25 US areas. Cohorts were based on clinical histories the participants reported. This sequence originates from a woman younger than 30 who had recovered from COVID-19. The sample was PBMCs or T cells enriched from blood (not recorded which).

In DNA, the CDR3 is TGTGCCAGCAGCTTATCGAGCGGGAGCTCCTACGAGCAGTACTTC. Translated, it gives CASSLSSGSSYEQYF. This chain joins TRBV11-2 and TRBJ2-7; 8 nucleotides agree with TRBD2. CDR1 SGHAT and CDR2 FQNNGV come from the germline V gene. The CDR3 has 15 residues. The V and J ends lost 2 bases and 0 bases, in that order; junction bases with no gene match: 3.